Reported below is one T cell receptor (beta chain). Its antigen remains unidentified. This sample was taken from a study of cytomegalovirus exposure and HLA in healthy donors. Study-level findings and limits: Accurate prediction of HLA-A and HLA-B alleles (for most subjects) was reportedly achieved from TCR beta sequences. Productive rates of about 90% or about 30% were seen for most TCR beta V segments in an earlier analysis.

This PCR relied on a set of 60 Vbeta primers and 13 Jbeta primers. The protocol was immunoSEQ multiplex PCR, while the TCRdb copy is restricted to in-frame clones and leaves out a portion. The table lists roughly 140,000 clones, 70% to 85% of them singletons, with roughly 9.9% in the top ten. Germline trimming cut 3 bases from V and 2 bases from J; bases unmatched to any gene: 7. Germline CDR1 SEHNR, CDR2 FQNEAQ (reference sequence). The CDR3 extends over 15 amino acids. The receptor comes from an older woman in good health and CMV-seropositive. V and J are TRBV7-9 and TRBJ2-7; 7 bases line up with TRBD1. The specimen sequenced was PBMCs. The CDR3 nucleotides read TGTGCCAGCAGCTTCCCGGGACAGCAAACCTACGAGCAGTACTTC. This sequence encodes CASSFPGQQTYEQYF.